Sequencing of this TCR beta chain was carried out in a study of T cell responses to AZD1222 COVID-19 vaccine. As for the study in general: Doses given second, at about 4 or about 12 weeks, were pooled.

The CDR3 consists of 14 residues. Germline assignment: CDR1 MNHEY and CDR2 SVGEGT. J lost 3 bases, V lost 5 bases, and 4 bases had no gene match. This clone was recorded once. Clones were read by immunoSEQ multiplex PCR, and TCRdb kept only the in-frame ones, dropping some. The data contain about 100,000 clones, roughly 91% of them singletons. The TCR sequence derives from an adult in good health. The sample was peripheral blood, taken on day 0 of AZD1222 vaccination. This rearrangement joins TRBV6-2 or TRBV6-3 to TRBJ2-7; 10 bases fit TRBD2. DNA of the CDR3: TGTGCCAGCAGTCAACTAGCGGGACTCTACGAGCAGTACTTC. Its translation: CASSQLAGLYEQYF.